A selection of T cell receptor beta chains follows, all from one sample in a study of blood T cell repertoires in COVID-19. Repertoires were generated with immunoSEQ multiplex PCR, while TCRdb's copy carries only in-frame clones and drops some. The table lists over 350,000 clones, 85% to 90% of them singletons. The source material was peripheral blood. The receptor set was obtained from a woman in her twenties or thirties with acute or convalescent COVID-19. The CDR3 runs from the conserved cysteine through the conserved F or W. Clone sizes are given selectively: once, few, many, or a class where the clone is expanded.

V gene	J gene	clone size	CDR3 protein
TRBV9	TRBJ2-7	.	CASSVGRRASSYEQYF
TRBV11-2	TRBJ1-6	.	CASSLAPGHQNSPLHF
TRBV4-2	TRBJ1-2	many	CASSHPYRDEGSGYTF
TRBV7-2	TRBJ2-3	.	CASSYKSTDTQYF
TRBV4-1	TRBJ1-4	.	CASSQVVGAIDEKLFF
TRBV2	TRBJ2-3	.	CASSTQGSPDTQYF
TRBV29-1	TRBJ2-5	.	CSVDSQETQYF
TRBV19	TRBJ1-2	.	CASSKGQRQHYGYTF
TRBV5-1	TRBJ1-1	.	CASSLGQGLSEAFF
TRBV5-1	TRBJ2-2	.	CASSLGDRIPTGELFF
TRBV6-1	TRBJ2-7	.	CASSDRFRQSNEQYF
TRBV4-1	TRBJ1-2	.	CASSQALQSNYGYTF
TRBV6-5	TRBJ1-1	few	CASRTSGGWVTEAFF
TRBV12-3/TRBV12-4	TRBJ1-1	.	CASSYPGGTEAFF
TRBV15	TRBJ2-4	.	CAPNKQGRFPSLAKNIQYF
TRBV5-1	TRBJ2-1	.	CASSLDPGGTNEQFF
TRBV30	TRBJ1-6	.	CAWSNADSPLHF
TRBV19	TRBJ1-2	.	CASVTHDRSDGYTF
TRBV7-8	TRBJ2-3	.	CASSPPGWRGGSTDTQYF
TRBV7-9	TRBJ2-5	.	CASSPGTGGEETQYF
TRBV7-9	TRBJ1-1	.	CASSRDSGTEAFF
TRBV7-6	TRBJ2-1	.	CASSLAGGLYNEQFF
TRBV6-4	TRBJ2-3	.	CASTPYLDFSTDTQYF
TRBV5-1	TRBJ1-1	.	CASSQDSLEAFF
TRBV2	TRBJ2-7	.	CASNRDRGLYEQYF
TRBV19	TRBJ2-7	once	CASSSSRTLNQYEQYF
TRBV4-1	TRBJ1-1	.	CASSQDLGGIWEAFF